A selection of T cell receptor beta chains follows, all from one sample in a study of T cells expressing NK-cell markers. Reprocessing the 5' RACE reads, TCRdb reports a single entry for every CDR3 protein and omits DNA. The data show a few hundred thousand distinct CDR3 sequences, and the top ten clones hold approximately 4%. The sequenced material came from blood T cells: a sorted CD56 or NKG2C T cell subset, CD4+ or CD8+ T cells, or bulk PBMC T cells (not recorded which). The source of these receptors is a man aged 18 to 35 in good health. Both conserved end residues are part of each CDR3.

v_gene	j_gene	CDR3aa
TRBV4-2	TRBJ1-4	CASSLNPWQAGNEKLFF
TRBV4-1	TRBJ1-1	CASSQDPQGHTEAFF
TRBV20-1	TRBJ2-3	CSARDSQAGGTDTQYF
TRBV2	TRBJ2-5	CASSEQETQYF
TRBV5-1	TRBJ2-3	CASSSGTSHTDTQYF
TRBV11-2	TRBJ2-3	CASSGRVGSFGDTQYF
TRBV18	TRBJ1-5	CASSPSEGRGTSQPQHF
TRBV4-3	TRBJ2-7	CASSQEEGAHRDYEQYF
TRBV5-1	TRBJ2-1	CASSDGSFMVNEQFF
TRBV7-9	TRBJ1-1	CASSSLTRQGTEAFF
TRBV7-2	TRBJ2-1	CASVRFEYNEQFF
TRBV20-1	TRBJ2-5	CSGLAGAGETQYF
TRBV7-2	TRBJ2-7	CASSLVGDGAYEQYF
TRBV6-2/TRBV6-3	TRBJ2-3	CASSSDIVADTQYF
TRBV6-5	TRBJ2-3	CASSSHVDTQYF
TRBV10-3	TRBJ2-7	CAISGGTGVYEQYF
TRBV10-3	TRBJ2-3	CAISGQGSADTQYF
TRBV5-1	TRBJ1-2	CASSLAGGASHGYTF
TRBV7-9	TRBJ1-1	CASSFSPLHTEAFF
TRBV3-1	TRBJ1-5	CASSQDVGIDQPQHF
TRBV20-1	TRBJ2-7	CSAAMDYEQYF
TRBV29-1	TRBJ2-3	CSVRSASGSTPDTQYF
TRBV28	TRBJ2-7	CASSLPSGSREQYF
TRBV12-3/TRBV12-4	TRBJ2-5	CASSLRGAPETQYF
TRBV6-5	TRBJ2-3	CASSYPQLAFYTDTQYF
TRBV5-1	TRBJ2-4	CASSLETSGPLAKNIQYF
TRBV5-1	TRBJ2-7	CASSLGLGQVNYEQYF
TRBV11-1	TRBJ2-1	CASSFGGNMLNNEQFF
TRBV20-1	TRBJ1-6	CSARDVTGEYSPLHF
TRBV12-3/TRBV12-4	TRBJ2-1	CASSLPPSDRRPLSEQFF
TRBV27	TRBJ2-5	CASSFGGTGVIGKTQYF
TRBV24-1	TRBJ2-2	CATSDLGGQGTGGELFF
TRBV25-1	TRBJ2-2	CASSVTGGLGELFF
TRBV5-1	TRBJ2-3	CASSLPRDAGTDTQYF
TRBV7-9	TRBJ2-3	CASSDITLSSTDTQYF
TRBV5-1	TRBJ1-1	CASSLGHEGMNTEAFF
TRBV14	TRBJ2-1	CASSQGLDYSEQFF
TRBV5-1	TRBJ2-2	CASSPSGRSDGELFF
TRBV5-1	TRBJ2-3	CASSKGLPTPSTNTQYF
TRBV7-2	TRBJ1-1	CASSLDGGRNTEAFF
TRBV5-4	TRBJ2-3	CASSLTPQRELPDTQYF
TRBV6-1	TRBJ2-1	CASSETWEGRMQFF
TRBV28	TRBJ1-6	CASNPSDRGNSPLHF
TRBV6-5	TRBJ2-1	CASGDRGYNEQFF
TRBV20-1	TRBJ2-1	CSADSSGSQFF
TRBV19	TRBJ2-3	CASSIDPRATDTQYF
TRBV6-2/TRBV6-3	TRBJ2-7	CASSSVRLGAYEQYF
TRBV4-3	TRBJ2-3	CASSRELAGGSDTQYF
TRBV24-1	TRBJ2-1	CATSVLGDNEQFF
TRBV7-2	TRBJ2-1	CASSFLQGLLDEQFF
TRBV29-1	TRBJ2-1	CSVEGSPTGVYNEQFF
TRBV19	TRBJ2-1	CASTNQDRGHEQFF